These 14 T cell receptor beta chains were sequenced from one sample in a study of blood T cells in healthy people across ages. Alongside a J-beta primer mix, a sample-barcoded 5' primer served in a second PCR lasting about 6 to 12 cycles. TCRdb used MiXCR to reprocess the 5' RACE reads, holding one entry per CDR3 protein. The data hold hundreds of thousands of distinct CDR3 sequences, with about 30% observed a single time. Sequencing used blood. These receptors originate from a woman older than 75 in good health.

This clonotype was detected ten times or more. This sequence joins TRBV12-3 or TRBV12-4 and TRBJ2-1, with 11 nucleotides matching TRBD2. The CDR3 spans 14 residues. J gave up 10 bases and V 6 bases, and 8 bases lay outside the gene matches. DNA of the CDR3: TGTGCCAGCAGACCCGTAGCGGGGGGGGGAGAGCAGTTCTTC. Amino acids: CASRPVAGGGEQFF.

This clonotype was counted ten times or more. The V call is TRBV20-1, the J call TRBJ2-7; D uncertain. Germline V gives CDR1 DFQATT, CDR2 SNEGSKA (reference sequence). Trimming removed 3 bases from V and 3 bases from J, with 6 bases in between. The CDR3 sequence is 11 residues long. The CDR3 bases are TGCAGTGCTAGTCCAGGCTACGAGCAGTACTTC. Its translation is CSASPGYEQYF.

The table lists this clonotype with many counts. The chain combines TRBV6-1 with TRBJ2-5; no firm D call. Per germline, CDR1 MNHNS and CDR2 SASEGT. V lost 6 bases, J lost 11 bases, and 13 bases lay in between. The CDR3 totals 11 residues. DNA of the CDR3: TGTGCCAGCAGCCAAACGGAGAAGCAGTACTTC. It yields the protein CASSQTEKQYF.

This clonotype was seen at least ten times. V and J are TRBV15 and TRBJ2-1; weak D call: TRBD2 (6 bases). V lost 4 bases and J lost 10, with 11 bases in between. The CDR3 consists of 12 residues. Germline lookup yields CDR1 LNHNV and CDR2 YYDKDF (reference sequence). The CDR3 DNA is TGTGCCACCAGCATCGAGGAGGGCGAGCAGTTCTTC. It is translated as CATSIEEGEQFF. The variable domain in full, with the rest retrieved from reference TRBV15 and TRBJ2-1, is DAMVIQNPRYQVTQFGKPVTLSCSQTLNHNVMYWYQQKSSQAPKLLFHYYDKDFNNEADTPDNFQSRRPNTSFCFLDIRSPGLGDTAMYLCATSIEEGEQFFGPGTRLTVL.

Comments on this clonotype: A much more abundant neighbour one base away suggests this may be a read error. The V call is TRBV20-1, the J call TRBJ2-3, with 9 bases that match TRBD2. The CDR3 contains 18 residues. In germline, CDR1 is DFQATT, CDR2 SNEGSKA (reference sequence). CDR3 in amino acids: CGARGRGGRMGSTDTQYF. The DNA for the CDR3 is TGCGGTGCTAGAGGGCGGGGGGGCCGGATGGGTAGCACAGATACGCAGTATTTT.

This clonotype was counted at least ten times. The V gene is TRBV11-2, the J gene TRBJ2-3, with D possibly matching TRBD1 (7 bases). In germline, CDR1 is SGHAT, CDR2 FQNNGV. V was trimmed by 2 bases and J by 2 bases, leaving 14 bases between them. The length of the CDR3 is 16 residues. The CDR3 sequence: CASSLIRRGPTDTQYF. The CDR3 region has the DNA TGTGCCAGCAGCTTAATCAGGAGGGGGCCCACAGATACGCAGTATTTT.

This clonotype was recorded at least ten times. CDR3 protein: CSARMGTNTDTQYF. The CDR3 DNA follows: TGCAGTGCTCGCATGGGGACCAACACAGATACGCAGTATTTT. The J gene is TRBJ2-3, the V gene TRBV20-1, with D perhaps given as TRBD1 or TRBD2 (5 bases each). The CDR3 contains 14 residues. V was cut by 5 bases and J by 2 bases, with 14 bases left in between. Germline-derived CDR1 and CDR2 are DFQATT and SNEGSKA (reference sequence).

The V and J genes are TRBV2 and TRBJ2-1, with 10 bases that match TRBD2. Germline CDR1 reads SNHLY; CDR2 reads FYNNEI. Trimming cost V 8 bases and J 7 bases; bases outside gene matches: 11. The CDR3 runs 15 residues. The CDR3 reads CASRLLAGFPNEQFF. CDR3 coding DNA: TGTGCCAGCCGGCTACTAGCGGGGTTCCCAAATGAGCAGTTCTTC.

About this clonotype: Compared with germline, one end of the junction differs, possibly owing to a read error. The chain has TRBV28 and TRBJ1-6, with 8 bases that match TRBD1. The CDR3 sequence is 15 residues long. Germline V gene lookup returns CDR1 MDHEN and CDR2 SYDVKM. The CDR3 DNA is TGTGTCAGCAGTTTTTTTGGACAGGGAAATTCACCCCTCCACTTT. Translated: CVSSFFGQGNSPLHF.

This chain uses TRBV24-1 with TRBJ2-2; TRBD1 agrees at 9 bases. CDR3 length: 16 residues. V shed 0 bases and J 6 bases; nucleotides not matched to a gene: 4. Germline-derived CDR1 and CDR2 are KGHDR and SFDVKD. The CDR3 DNA sequence: TGTGCCACCAGTGATTTGGGGACAGGGTTGTCCGGGGAGCTGTTTTTT. It specifies CATSDLGTGLSGELFF.

This clonotype occurred a few times. This sequence joins TRBV6-2 or TRBV6-3 and TRBJ2-1; D possibly matches TRBD1 or TRBD2 (6 bases each). The CDR3 spans 15 residues. Trimming cost V 6 bases and J 6 bases, with 18 bases left between them. In germline, CDR1 is MNHEY, CDR2 SVGEGT. The CDR3 coding sequence is TGTGCCAGCAGAAACTACCGGGGGCTATCCAATGAGCAGTTCTTC. Translation: CASRNYRGLSNEQFF.

In regard to this clonotype: A clone one base away is much larger, so this may be a read error. J is TRBJ2-5 and V is TRBV29-1; tentatively, D is TRBD2 (7 bases). Germline V gene sequence: CDR1 SQVTM, CDR2 ANQGSEA. V was trimmed by 6 bases and J by 11 bases, leaving 25 bases between them. The CDR3 runs 14 residues. CDR3 sequence: CSVEGGRSSDEQYF. The DNA of the CDR3 is TGCAGCGTGGAGGGGGGGCGGTCCTCCGATGAGCAGTACTTC.

This clonotype was observed a handful of times. CDR3 in amino acids: CSAGTVGITEAFF. Here the CDR3 DNA reads TGCAGTGCGGGGACGGTTGGAATTACTGAAGCTTTCTTT. The rearrangement uses TRBV20-1 and TRBJ1-1, with D perhaps matching TRBD1 (5 bases). The CDR3 loop spans 13 amino acids. Germline values: CDR1 DFQATT, CDR2 SNEGSKA (reference sequence). V shed 6 bases and J shed 5 bases, with 16 bases lying between them.

Worth noting for this clonotype: Just one base apart from a much larger clone, this may be a read error. This rearrangement joins TRBV6-1 to TRBJ2-7; 9 nucleotides align to TRBD2. The CDR3 has 16 residues. From germline, CDR1 is MNHNS and CDR2 SASEGT. The CDR3 DNA reads as TGTGCCAGCAGCGCGATAGCGGGGGTGAGCTCCTACGGGCAGTACTTC. This translates into CASSAIAGVSSYGQYF.